This entry lists 22 T cell receptor beta chains sequenced from one sample in a study of identical twins (dated by TCRdb to 2016 to 2017). Library generation was performed with 5' RACE. Sequenced using an Illumina HiSeq 2000. TCRdb's own reprocessing of the public reads used fastp at Q25 and MiXCR and kept productive beta chains. Every distinct CDR3 protein forms one entry, paired with its most common genes and DNA. A total of about 340,000 distinct CDR3 sequences appear in this sample, about 12% of them only once. The biggest ten clones account for roughly 7.8% of the sample. Another study also made use of these data, one on yellow fever vaccine responses in identical twins.

Specimen: CD8+ T cells sorted from blood. The receptors come from a woman in her late teens or twenties in good health.

This clonotype showed up many times. The CDR3 reads CATSETGELFF. The CDR3 nucleotides are TGTGCCACCAGCGAGACCGGGGAGCTGTTTTTT. The chain uses TRBV12-3 or TRBV12-4 and TRBJ2-2; D not resolved. V gave up 10 bases and J gave up 5 bases, with 8 bases separating them. The CDR3 runs to 11 residues.

The CDR3 loop reads CASSQDQVIAGSDTQYF. The CDR3 DNA reads as TGTGCCAGCAGCCAAGATCAGGTTATAGCGGGGTCAGATACGCAGTATTTT. The chain recombines TRBV3-1 with TRBJ2-3, with 8 bases matching TRBD2. CDR1 is LGHDT and CDR2 is YNNKEL in the germline V gene (reference sequence). V shed 0 bases and J 4 bases; nucleotides not matched to a gene: 9. The CDR3 length is 17 residues.

This clonotype was seen more than once but under ten times. The rearrangement links TRBV6-5 to TRBJ2-5; TRBD2 agrees at 7 bases. The CDR3 runs 13 residues. Trimming cost V 4 bases and J 5 bases; bases outside gene matches: 4. The germline gives CDR1 MNHEY, CDR2 SVGAGI. CDR3 nucleotides: TGTGCCAGCAGTTTGACTAGCTCTGAGACCCAGTACTTC. Translation gives CASSLTSSETQYF.

This clonotype appeared many times. V usage is TRBV7-9 and J usage is TRBJ2-7; 7 bases align to TRBD1. Germline V gene lookup returns CDR1 SEHNR and CDR2 FQNEAQ (reference sequence). This CDR3 contains 12 residues. V shed 5 bases and J 5 bases; nucleotides not matched to a gene: 3. CDR3 region: CASSKQGNEQYV. The CDR3, as DNA: TGTGCCAGCAGCAAACAGGGGAACGAGCAGTACGTC.

The chain has TRBV10-3 and TRBJ2-4; 10 bases map to TRBD1. Germline CDR1 reads ENHRY; CDR2 reads SYGVKD. V was clipped by 0 bases and J by 6 bases; unmatched bases: 5. The CDR3 extends over 16 amino acids. CDR3 sequence reads: CAISESETGGLNIQYF. As DNA, the CDR3 is TGTGCCATCAGTGAGTCTGAGACAGGGGGCTTAAACATTCAGTACTTC.

The rearrangement joins TRBV20-1 to TRBJ2-1, with D tentatively TRBD1 or TRBD2 (6 bases each). The length of the CDR3 is 12 residues. Trimming removed 0 bases at V and 8 bases at J, with 8 bases between. The germline V gene has CDR1 DFQATT and CDR2 SNEGSKA (reference sequence). In DNA, the CDR3 is TGCAGTGCTAGAGAGGGGGGCCATGAGCAGTTCTTC. Amino acid sequence: CSAREGGHEQFF.

The CDR3 sequence is CASSLTGGAIMNEQFF. The CDR3 nucleotides read TGTGCCAGCAGCTTGACAGGGGGCGCGATTATGAATGAGCAGTTCTTC. This sequence joins TRBV7-3 and TRBJ2-1; 10 bases align to TRBD1. Germline CDR1 SGHTA, CDR2 FQGTGA. The CDR3 has 16 residues. The V gene end was trimmed by 3 bases and the J gene end by 7 bases; junction bases not matched to a gene: 9.

V usage is TRBV21-1 and J usage is TRBJ2-1. TRBV21-1 is designated a pseudogene. The CDR3 covers 12 residues. The CDR3 DNA reads TGTGCCAGCAGCAAATTGGCGTTATTCCAGTTCTTC. Translation: CASSKLALFQFF.

The chain couples TRBV6-1 to TRBJ2-2; 12 positions match TRBD2. Trimming removed 11 bases from V and 6 bases from J; junction bases left unmatched: 7. This CDR3 comprises 14 residues. The germline CDR1 and CDR2 sequences are MNHNS and SASEGT. The CDR3 sequence: CASHSSGGAGELFF. Written as DNA, the CDR3 is TGTGCCTCCCATTCTAGCGGGGGGGCCGGGGAGCTGTTTTTT.

The rearrangement uses TRBV10-1 and TRBJ1-1; weak D call: TRBD1 (6 bases). CDR1 and CDR2 (germline): WNHNN, SYGVQD (reference sequence). The germline V and J ends were trimmed by 7 bases and 2 bases, with 17 bases remaining between them. CDR3 length: 15 residues. CDR3 amino acids: CASNFSGHENTEAFF. For the CDR3, the DNA is TGCGCCAGCAATTTCTCGGGACACGAAAACACTGAAGCTTTCTTT.

The chain is built from TRBV6-5 and TRBJ2-7, with D perhaps matching TRBD1 (6 bases). The CDR3 is made up of 15 amino acids. Trimming took 4 bases from V and 5 from J, leaving 18 bases between them. Germline V CDR1 and CDR2: MNHEY, SVGAGI. The CDR3 is CASSSSTGSRNEQYF. The CDR3 DNA reads TGTGCCAGCAGTTCATCCACAGGGAGCCGAAACGAGCAGTACTTC.

The rearrangement links TRBV3-1 to TRBJ2-1; 9 bases map to TRBD2. This CDR3 has 14 residues. Germline V CDR1 and CDR2: LGHDT, YNNKEL (reference sequence). The junction had 5 bases not matched to a gene; V was cut back by 3 bases and J by 8 bases. The CDR3 nucleotides read TGTGCCAGCAGCCACGGACTAGCGAACCATGAGCAGTTCTTC. Translation gives CASSHGLANHEQFF.

This clonotype appeared a few times. This rearrangement joins TRBV28 to TRBJ2-1; TRBD2 matches at 14 bases. CDR1 and CDR2 (germline): MDHEN, SYDVKM. This CDR3 is built from 22 residues. V dropped 4 bases and J dropped 0; count of bases not matched to a gene: 17. The CDR3 coding sequence is TGTGCCAGCAGTTCTACTCGCCCACCGGGACTAGCGGGAGTGAGCTCCTACAATGAGCAGTTCTTC. It yields the protein CASSSTRPPGLAGVSSYNEQFF.

This clonotype was detected many times. This chain joins TRBV4-1 and TRBJ2-3, with a possible D match to TRBD1 (5 bases). The CDR3 extends over 16 amino acids. V lost 2 bases to trimming and J lost 0 bases, with 12 bases between them. Germline assignment: CDR1 MGHRA and CDR2 YSYEKL. The CDR3 loop is CASSQIKTESTDTQYF. The CDR3 nucleotides are TGCGCCAGCAGCCAAATTAAGACAGAGAGCACAGATACGCAGTATTTT.

CDR3 protein: CASSHGPTLRDGYTF. As DNA, the CDR3 is TGTGCCAGCAGCCACGGGCCAACCCTACGCGATGGCTACACCTTC. V is TRBV11-3 and J is TRBJ1-2, with unresolved D. Trimming stripped 5 bases from V and 6 bases from J, with 19 bases between. The CDR3 loop spans 15 amino acids. Germline V CDR1 and CDR2: SGHNT, YENEEA.

The genes are TRBV6-1 and TRBJ2-7; 9 bases are shared with TRBD1. The CDR3 spans 14 residues. With V trimmed by 4 bases and J by 3 bases, 4 bases remained unmatched. Germline CDR1 and CDR2: MNHNS and SASEGT. CDR3 bases: TGTGCCAGCAGTGTGGGACAGGGCTACTACGAGCAGTACGTC. Amino acids: CASSVGQGYYEQYV.

This clonotype was recorded a few times. This sequence joins TRBV5-1 and TRBJ2-1; D perhaps matches TRBD1 (5 bases). Germline CDR1 reads SGHRS; CDR2 reads YFSETQ. The V end lost 2 bases, the J end lost 3 bases, and 9 bases lay between the germline ends. This CDR3 has 14 amino acids. For the CDR3, the DNA is TGCGCCAGCAGCTTTCTGGACAACTACAATGAGCAGTTCTTC. Protein product: CASSFLDNYNEQFF.

V is TRBV28 and J is TRBJ1-5; no clear D gene. Germline V CDR1 and CDR2: MDHEN, SYDVKM. The CDR3 totals 16 residues. The V end lost 4 bases, the J end lost 0 bases, and 13 bases lay between the germline ends. CDR3 coding DNA: TGTGCCAGCAGTTATCGTACAGCTAATAGCAATCAGCCCCAGCATTTT. This gives the protein CASSYRTANSNQPQHF.

This chain links TRBV6-1 with TRBJ2-1; 8 bases map to TRBD2. The ends lost 1 base at V and 8 bases at J; junction bases unmatched: 10. Germline assignment: CDR1 MNHNS and CDR2 SASEGT. CDR3 length: 16 residues. The CDR3 is CASSEGPGGRGDEQFF. CDR3 sequence (DNA): TGTGCCAGCAGTGAAGGGCCGGGAGGGAGGGGTGATGAGCAGTTCTTC.

The sample holds many counts of this clonotype. V gene TRBV24-1 combines with J gene TRBJ2-1; D is possibly TRBD2 (6 bases). Trimming pared 0 bases from V and 2 bases from J, leaving 10 bases between. This CDR3 comprises 16 residues. The germline V gene encodes CDR1 KGHDR and CDR2 SFDVKD. The CDR3 DNA is TGTGCCACCAGTGATTTGGGGGAGGCCCCCTACAATGAGCAGTTCTTC. Translating gives CATSDLGEAPYNEQFF.

This clonotype occurred a few times. The chain recombines TRBV4-1 with TRBJ2-7, with D unclear. The V end lost 1 base, the J end lost 4 bases, and 11 bases lay between the germline ends. CDR1 is MGHRA and CDR2 is YSYEKL in the germline V gene. The CDR3 has 14 amino acids. Written as DNA, the CDR3 is TGCGCCAGCAGCCAAGTTAATGACATGTACGAGCAGTACTTC. Its translation: CASSQVNDMYEQYF.

This clonotype was counted between two and nine times. The chain links TRBV6-1 to TRBJ2-2; 12 nucleotides align to TRBD2. Trimming removed 5 bases from V and 4 bases from J; junction bases left unmatched: 8. Germline lookup yields CDR1 MNHNS and CDR2 SASEGT. The CDR3 is 17 residues long. The CDR3 loop reads CASSKSGLAGLTGELFF. The DNA for the CDR3 is TGTGCCAGCAGTAAATCGGGACTAGCGGGCCTCACCGGGGAGCTGTTTTTT.